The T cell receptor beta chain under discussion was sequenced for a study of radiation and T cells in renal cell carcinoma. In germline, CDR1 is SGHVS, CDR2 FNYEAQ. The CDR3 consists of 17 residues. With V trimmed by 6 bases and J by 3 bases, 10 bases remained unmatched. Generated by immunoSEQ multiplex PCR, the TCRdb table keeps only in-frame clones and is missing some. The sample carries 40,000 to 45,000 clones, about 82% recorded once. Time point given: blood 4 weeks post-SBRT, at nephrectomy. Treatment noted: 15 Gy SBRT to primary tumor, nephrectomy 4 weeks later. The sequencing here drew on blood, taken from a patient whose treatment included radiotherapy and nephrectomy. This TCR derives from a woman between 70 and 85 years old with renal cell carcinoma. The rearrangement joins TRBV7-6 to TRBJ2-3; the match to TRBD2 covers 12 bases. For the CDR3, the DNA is TGTGCCAGCAGTCCATATATGACTAGCGGGGGTACAGATACGCAGTATTTT. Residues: CASSPYMTSGGTDTQYF.